This T cell receptor beta chain was identified in a study of metastatic and nonmetastatic thyroid tumors. Study-level background: Repertoire data that came from the blood and tumor or nodule tissue of malignant and benign thyroid patients were compared.

No treatment of any kind had been given to any patient before thyroid surgery. The V end was cut by 6 bases, the J end by 2 bases, with 7 bases between. This CDR3 region has 13 residues. CDR1 and CDR2 (germline): MNHNS, SASEGT. Per the original methods: Building a distant-metastasis classifier for papillary thyroid cancer drew on CDR3 differences across clinicopathological groups. With MiXCR, TCRdb reprocessed the PCR reads. The V and J calls were determined by TCRdb, not by the authors. Among some 69,000 clones listed, 13% to 15% were seen once. The sequence was collected from a male donor with papillary thyroid cancer or a benign thyroid nodule (not recorded which). Some clones in this sample may be carry-over from other donors' samples. The V gene is TRBV6-1, the J gene TRBJ2-2; no firm D call. Sequencing used blood. The CDR3 loop is CASSEINTGELFF. The CDR3 nucleotides read TGTGCCAGCAGCGAGATAAACACCGGGGAGCTGTTTTTT.